This T cell receptor (beta chain) was identified in a study of shared clonotypes between healthy human individuals. Between the trimmed V and J ends, which lost 6 bases and 4 bases, there was a span of 16 bases. The CDR3 is 14 amino acids. The germline CDR1 and CDR2 sequences are MNHNS and SASEGT. The protocol was immunoSEQ multiplex PCR, while the TCRdb copy is restricted to in-frame clones and leaves out a portion. The sample holds some 1.5 million clones, around 97% seen once. Study-wide findings and caveats: Relative to their counterparts shared across all four donors, non-shared clonotypes exhibited diminished generation probabilities.

About this clone itself: Its antigen is unidentified.

The V and J genes are TRBV6-1 and TRBJ2-7; D might be TRBD1 (6 bases). This clonotype was obtained from a man aged 30-40 years in good health. Material for sequencing was naive CD4+ T cells sorted from blood. Subset given: CD45RA+ positively selected. CDR3 DNA sequence: TGTGCCAGCAGAGTCCAGGGGTGGGAGTACGAGCAGTACTTC. Translated: CASRVQGWEYEQYF.